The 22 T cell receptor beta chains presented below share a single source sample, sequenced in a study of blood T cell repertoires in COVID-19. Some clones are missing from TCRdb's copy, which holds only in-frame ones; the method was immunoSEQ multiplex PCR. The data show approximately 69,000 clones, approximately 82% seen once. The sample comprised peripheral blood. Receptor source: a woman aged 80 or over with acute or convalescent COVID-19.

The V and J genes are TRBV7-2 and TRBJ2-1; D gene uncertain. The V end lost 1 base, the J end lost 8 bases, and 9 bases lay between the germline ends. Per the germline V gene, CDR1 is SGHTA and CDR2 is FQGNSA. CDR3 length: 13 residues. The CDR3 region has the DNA TGTGCCAGCAGCTTAGTTTATTCGGATGAGCAGTTCTTC. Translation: CASSLVYSDEQFF.

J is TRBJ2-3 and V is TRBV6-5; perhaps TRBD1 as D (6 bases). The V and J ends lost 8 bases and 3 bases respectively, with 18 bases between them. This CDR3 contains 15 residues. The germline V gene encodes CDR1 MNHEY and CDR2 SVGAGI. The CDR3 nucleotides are TGTGCCAGCGATACAGGGTATGATTGGACAGATACGCAGTATTTT. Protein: CASDTGYDWTDTQYF.

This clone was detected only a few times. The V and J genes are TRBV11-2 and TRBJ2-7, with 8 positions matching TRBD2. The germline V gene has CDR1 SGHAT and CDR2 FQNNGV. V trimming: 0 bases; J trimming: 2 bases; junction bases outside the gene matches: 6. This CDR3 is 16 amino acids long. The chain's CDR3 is CASSLEWAGGAYEQYF. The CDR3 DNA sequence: TGTGCCAGCAGCTTAGAGTGGGCGGGGGGTGCCTACGAGCAGTACTTC.

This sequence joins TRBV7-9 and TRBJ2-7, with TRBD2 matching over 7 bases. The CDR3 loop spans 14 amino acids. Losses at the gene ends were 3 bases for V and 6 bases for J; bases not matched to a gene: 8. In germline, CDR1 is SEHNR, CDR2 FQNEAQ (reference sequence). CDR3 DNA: TGTGCCAGCAGCTTCACTAGCGTGGGGGGCGAGCAGTACTTC. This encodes CASSFTSVGGEQYF.

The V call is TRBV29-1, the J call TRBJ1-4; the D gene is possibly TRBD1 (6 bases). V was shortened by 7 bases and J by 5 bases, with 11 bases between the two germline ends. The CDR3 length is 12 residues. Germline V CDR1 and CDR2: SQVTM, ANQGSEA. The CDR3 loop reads CSGGTINEKLFF. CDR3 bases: TGCAGCGGAGGGACAATAAATGAAAAACTGTTTTTT.

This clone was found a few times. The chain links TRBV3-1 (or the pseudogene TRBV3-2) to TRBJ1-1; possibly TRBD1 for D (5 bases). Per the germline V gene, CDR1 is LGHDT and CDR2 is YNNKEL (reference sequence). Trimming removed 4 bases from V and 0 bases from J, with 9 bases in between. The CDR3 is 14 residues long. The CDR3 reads CASSPMTVNTEAFF. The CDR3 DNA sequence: TGTGCCAGCAGCCCAATGACAGTGAACACTGAAGCTTTCTTT.

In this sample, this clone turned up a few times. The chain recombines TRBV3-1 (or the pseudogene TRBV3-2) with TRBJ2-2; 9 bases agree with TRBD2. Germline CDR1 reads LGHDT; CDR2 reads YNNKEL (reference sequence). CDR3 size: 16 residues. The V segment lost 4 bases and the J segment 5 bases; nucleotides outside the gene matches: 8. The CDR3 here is CASSLNSGSSTGELFF. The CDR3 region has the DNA TGTGCCAGCAGCCTAAATAGCGGGAGTTCTACCGGGGAGCTGTTTTTT.

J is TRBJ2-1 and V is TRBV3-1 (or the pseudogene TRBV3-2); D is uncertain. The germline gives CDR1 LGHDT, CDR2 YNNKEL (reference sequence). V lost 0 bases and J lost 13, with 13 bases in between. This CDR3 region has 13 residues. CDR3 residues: CASSQEGTRGQFF. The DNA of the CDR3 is TGTGCCAGCAGCCAAGAAGGTACTCGCGGTCAGTTCTTC.

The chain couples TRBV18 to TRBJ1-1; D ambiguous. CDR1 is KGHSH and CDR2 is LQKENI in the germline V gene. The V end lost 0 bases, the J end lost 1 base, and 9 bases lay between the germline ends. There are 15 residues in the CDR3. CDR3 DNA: TGTGCCAGCTCACCACCTGTCGAAGCGAACACTGAAGCTTTCTTT. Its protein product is CASSPPVEANTEAFF.

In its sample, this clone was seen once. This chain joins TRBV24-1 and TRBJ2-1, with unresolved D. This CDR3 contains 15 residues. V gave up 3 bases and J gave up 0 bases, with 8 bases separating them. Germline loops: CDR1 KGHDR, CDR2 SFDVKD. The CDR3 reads CATSDPLRSYNEQFF. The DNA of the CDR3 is TGTGCCACCAGTGATCCACTCCGCTCCTACAATGAGCAGTTCTTC.

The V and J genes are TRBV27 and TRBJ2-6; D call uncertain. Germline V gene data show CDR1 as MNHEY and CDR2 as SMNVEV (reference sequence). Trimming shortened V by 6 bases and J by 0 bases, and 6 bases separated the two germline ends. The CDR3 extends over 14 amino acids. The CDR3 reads CASSLLSGANVLTF. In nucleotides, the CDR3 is TGTGCCAGCAGCCTCCTCTCTGGGGCCAACGTCCTGACTTTC.

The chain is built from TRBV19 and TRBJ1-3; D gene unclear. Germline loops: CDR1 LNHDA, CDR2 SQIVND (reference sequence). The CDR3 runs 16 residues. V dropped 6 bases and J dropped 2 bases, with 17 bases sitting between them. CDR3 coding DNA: TGTGCCAGTAGAATATCATGGGAGGCTACTGGAAACACCATATATTTT. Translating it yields CASRISWEATGNTIYF.

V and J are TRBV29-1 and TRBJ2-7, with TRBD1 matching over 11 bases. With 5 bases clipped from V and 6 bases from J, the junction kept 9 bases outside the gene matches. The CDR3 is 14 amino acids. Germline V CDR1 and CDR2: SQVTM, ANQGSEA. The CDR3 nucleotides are TGCAGCGTTCGGACAGGGGGCGCGTCGGGCGAGCAGTACTTC. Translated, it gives CSVRTGGASGEQYF.

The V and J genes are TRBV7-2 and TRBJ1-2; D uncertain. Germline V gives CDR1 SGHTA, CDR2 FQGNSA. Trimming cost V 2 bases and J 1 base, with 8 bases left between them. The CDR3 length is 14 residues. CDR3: CASSLYAGNYGYTF. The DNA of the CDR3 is TGTGCCAGCAGCTTATACGCGGGTAACTATGGCTACACCTTC.

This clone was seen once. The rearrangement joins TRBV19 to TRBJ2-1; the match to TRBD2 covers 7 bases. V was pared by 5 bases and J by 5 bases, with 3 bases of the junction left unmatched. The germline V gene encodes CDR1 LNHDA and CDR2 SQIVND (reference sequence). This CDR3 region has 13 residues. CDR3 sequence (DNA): TGTGCCAGTAGTTCGGGACTAAACAATGAGCAGTTCTTC. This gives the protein CASSSGLNNEQFF.

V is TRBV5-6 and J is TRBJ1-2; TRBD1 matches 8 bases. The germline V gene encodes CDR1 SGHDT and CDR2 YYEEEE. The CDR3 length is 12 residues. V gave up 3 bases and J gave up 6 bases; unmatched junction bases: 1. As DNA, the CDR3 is TGTGCCAGCAGCTGGACAGGGAATGGCTACACCTTC. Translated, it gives CASSWTGNGYTF.

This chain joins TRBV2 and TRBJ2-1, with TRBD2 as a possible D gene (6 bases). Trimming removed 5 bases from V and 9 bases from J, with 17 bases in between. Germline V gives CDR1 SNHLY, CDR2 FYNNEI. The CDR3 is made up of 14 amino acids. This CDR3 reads CASSPQTRSGEQFF. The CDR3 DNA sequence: TGTGCCAGCAGTCCCCAGACTAGATCGGGTGAGCAGTTCTTC.

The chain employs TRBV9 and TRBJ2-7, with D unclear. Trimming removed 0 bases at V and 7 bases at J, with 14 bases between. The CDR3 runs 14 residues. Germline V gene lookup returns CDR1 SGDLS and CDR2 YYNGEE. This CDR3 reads CASSVDSVSREQYF. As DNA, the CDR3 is TGTGCCAGCAGCGTAGACTCAGTGTCTAGGGAGCAGTACTTC.

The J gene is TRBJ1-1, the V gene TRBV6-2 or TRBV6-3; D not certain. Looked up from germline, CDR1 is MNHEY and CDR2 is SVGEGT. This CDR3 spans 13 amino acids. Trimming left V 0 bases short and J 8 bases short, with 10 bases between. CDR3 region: CASSYSGGIEAFF. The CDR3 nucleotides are TGTGCCAGCAGTTACTCGGGAGGTATCGAAGCTTTCTTT.

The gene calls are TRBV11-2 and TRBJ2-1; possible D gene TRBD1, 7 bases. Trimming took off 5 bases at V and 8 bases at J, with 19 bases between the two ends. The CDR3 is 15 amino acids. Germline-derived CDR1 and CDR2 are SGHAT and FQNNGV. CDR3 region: CASSLSGGGMDEQFF. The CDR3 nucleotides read TGTGCCAGCAGCCTCAGTGGAGGGGGCATGGATGAGCAGTTCTTC.

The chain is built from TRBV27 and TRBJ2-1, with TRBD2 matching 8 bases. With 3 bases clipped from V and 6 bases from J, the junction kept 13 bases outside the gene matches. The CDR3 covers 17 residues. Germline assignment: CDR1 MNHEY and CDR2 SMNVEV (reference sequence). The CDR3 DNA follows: TGTGCCAGCAGTTTTGGGGCATTTGCGGGGGGCCGCAATGAGCAGTTCTTC. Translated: CASSFGAFAGGRNEQFF.

The CDR3 protein is CASSEDRGLGDTQYF. The DNA of the CDR3 is TGTGCCAGCAGCGAGGACAGGGGGTTGGGAGATACGCAGTATTTT. The V gene is TRBV2, the J gene TRBJ2-3; the match to TRBD1 covers 10 bases. V lost 6 bases and J lost 5; bases outside the gene matches: 8. The CDR3 length is 15 residues. The germline CDR1 and CDR2 sequences are SNHLY and FYNNEI. Filled out from reference TRBV2 and TRBJ2-3, the complete variable domain reads EPEVTQTPSHQVTQMGQEVILRCVPISNHLYFYWYRQILGQKVEFLVSFYNNEISEKSEIFDDQFSVERPDGSNFTLKIRSTKLEDSAMYFCASSEDRGLGDTQYFGPGTRLTVL.